The 6 T cell receptor beta chains given below trace back to one sample, sequenced in a study of cytomegalovirus exposure and HLA in healthy donors. Profiled with immunoSEQ multiplex PCR; TCRdb holds only in-frame clones, not every one. The table shows under 150,000 clones, with around 85% occurring only once. Sequenced material: PBMCs. Every receptor here comes from a man aged 18 to 29 in good health and CMV-seronegative.

CDR3 in DNA: TGTGCCAGCTCGCCCACTAGCGGGGGGTGGTTCTTC. Translating it yields CASSPTSGGWFF. The chain recombines TRBV18 with TRBJ2-1; 12 positions agree with TRBD2. Germline CDR1 is KGHSH and CDR2 is LQKENI. The ends lost 6 bases at V and 15 bases at J; junction bases unmatched: 6. The CDR3 spans 12 residues. Full variable domain (remainder filled in from reference TRBV18 and TRBJ2-1): NAGVMQNPRHLVRRRGQEARLRCSPMKGHSHVYWYRQLPEEGLKFMVYLQKENIIDESGMPKERFSAEFPKEGPSILRIQQVVRGDSAAYFCASSPTSGGWFFGPGTRLTVL.

This chain uses TRBV27 with TRBJ2-1, with D possibly matching TRBD1 (5 bases). CDR1 and CDR2 from the germline V gene are MNHEY and SMNVEV (reference sequence). CDR3 length: 14 residues. The V end lost 6 bases, the J end lost 6 bases, and 15 bases lay between the germline ends. CDR3: CASRNTQGPNEQFF. CDR3 coding DNA: TGTGCCAGCAGAAATACGCAGGGTCCCAATGAGCAGTTCTTC.

V usage is TRBV6-5 and J usage is TRBJ2-5; possibly TRBD1 for D (6 bases). With 6 bases removed from V and 5 bases from J, the gap between germline ends came to 13 bases. This CDR3 is built from 13 residues. Germline V gene data show CDR1 as MNHEY and CDR2 as SVGAGI. The CDR3 sequence is CASSPTRGETQYF. In nucleotides, the CDR3 is TGTGCCAGCAGCCCTACCAGGGGTGAGACCCAGTACTTC.

The gene calls are TRBV29-1 and TRBJ2-1, with 11 bases identical to TRBD2. CDR3 length equals 16 residues. After removal of 6 bases from V and 0 bases from J, the junction contained 7 bases not matched to a gene. Germline V gene lookup returns CDR1 SQVTM and CDR2 ANQGSEA. The CDR3 DNA reads as TGCAGCGTAGAACCGGGACTAGCGGACTCCTACAATGAGCAGTTCTTC. Residues: CSVEPGLADSYNEQFF.

The rearrangement uses TRBV30 and TRBJ1-2; the D gene is possibly TRBD1 (6 bases). The V end lost 3 bases, the J end lost 4 bases, and 15 bases lay between the germline ends. The CDR3 is 14 residues long. Germline V gene sequence: CDR1 GTSNPN, CDR2 SVGIG (reference sequence). The CDR3 DNA sequence: TGTGCCTGGAGGCCCCCAGACAGGACCTATGGCTACACCTTC. Protein product: CAWRPPDRTYGYTF.

V gene TRBV6-1 combines with J gene TRBJ1-5, with D perhaps TRBD1 (5 bases). The CDR3 length is 14 residues. The germline V gene encodes CDR1 MNHNS and CDR2 SASEGT. Trimming removed 6 bases at V and 6 bases at J, with 15 bases between. Here the CDR3 DNA reads TGTGCCAGCAGGTGGGCGGCAAGGGGTCAGCCCCAGCATTTT. Translating it yields CASRWAARGQPQHF.